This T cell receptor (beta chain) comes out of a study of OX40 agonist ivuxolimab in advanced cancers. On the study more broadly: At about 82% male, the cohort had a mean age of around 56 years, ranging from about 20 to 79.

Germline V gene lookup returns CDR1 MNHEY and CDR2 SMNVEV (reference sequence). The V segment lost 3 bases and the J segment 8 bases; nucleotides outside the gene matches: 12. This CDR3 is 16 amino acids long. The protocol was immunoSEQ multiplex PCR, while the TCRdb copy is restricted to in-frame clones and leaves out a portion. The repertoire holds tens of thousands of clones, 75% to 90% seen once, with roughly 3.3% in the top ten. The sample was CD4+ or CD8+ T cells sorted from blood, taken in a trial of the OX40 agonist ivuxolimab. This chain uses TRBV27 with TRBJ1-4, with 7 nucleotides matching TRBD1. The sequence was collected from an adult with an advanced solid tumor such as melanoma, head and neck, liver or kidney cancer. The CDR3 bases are TGTGCCAGCAGTTTCCCGGAGGGACAGTACCGGGAAAAACTGTTTTTT. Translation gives CASSFPEGQYREKLFF.